This is a list of T cell receptor beta chains from one sample in a study of blood T cell repertoires in COVID-19. Method: immunoSEQ multiplex PCR; TCRdb's copy keeps in-frame clones and lacks some. The sample lists about 150,000 clones, around three quarters seen once, with under 2% in the top ten. The sample was peripheral blood. The receptors stem from an elderly man with acute or convalescent COVID-19. The CDR3 runs from the conserved cysteine through the conserved F or W. A D gene is named only where the DNA matches it firmly. Only some rows state a clone size, as once, few, many or a class for expanded clones.

v_gene,j_gene,abundance,d_gene,CDR3aa,CDR3nt
TRBV5-1,TRBJ1-1,NA,TRBD1,CASRVGQGRDTEAFF,TGCGCCAGCAGAGTTGGACAGGGCCGGGACACTGAAGCTTTCTTT
TRBV6-5,TRBJ2-3,NA,TRBD1,CASSKTGGDTQYF,TGTGCCAGCAGTAAGACAGGGGGAGATACGCAGTATTTT
TRBV15,TRBJ2-1,NA,NA,CATSRDLGEAGFF,TGTGCCACCAGCAGAGATCTCGGTGAGGCGGGGTTCTTC
TRBV6-2/TRBV6-3,TRBJ2-7,NA,TRBD1,CASSYKGRQGAMVGYEQYF,TGTGCCAGCAGTTACAAGGGGCGGCAGGGGGCAATGGTAGGATACGAGCAGTACTTC
TRBV19,TRBJ2-5,once,TRBD2,CASSPQAGTSGGLHQETQYF,TGTGCCAGTAGCCCCCAGGCGGGGACTAGCGGGGGCTTACACCAAGAGACCCAGTACTTC
TRBV7-9,TRBJ2-3,NA,TRBD2,CASSLRLAGSTDTQYF,TGTGCCAGCAGCTTACGGCTAGCGGGGAGCACAGATACGCAGTATTTT
TRBV5-1,TRBJ2-5,NA,TRBD2,CASSLVGLAGGETQYF,TGCGCCAGCAGCTTAGTTGGACTAGCGGGGGGAGAGACCCAGTACTTC
TRBV6-2/TRBV6-3,TRBJ1-2,NA,NA,CASSRWQGLNYGYTF,TGTGCCAGCAGTCGGTGGCAGGGACTTAACTATGGCTACACCTTC
TRBV6-5,TRBJ1-5,NA,TRBD1,CASRDRGGYQPQHF,TGTGCCAGCAGGGACAGGGGCGGATATCAGCCCCAGCATTTT
TRBV6-5,TRBJ1-2,NA,TRBD1,CASSFRGLAYTF,TGTGCCAGCAGTTTCAGGGGGCTAGCCTACACCTTC
TRBV6-5,TRBJ1-2,NA,TRBD1,CASSYSGQGKLGYTF,TGTGCCAGCAGTTACTCGGGACAGGGGAAGCTTGGCTACACCTTC
TRBV5-1,TRBJ2-1,NA,NA,CASSPGGGSAYNEQFF,TGCGCCAGCAGCCCTGGAGGGGGCAGCGCCTACAATGAGCAGTTCTTC
TRBV10-3,TRBJ1-1,NA,NA,CATGNFGMGTEAFF,TGTGCCACCGGGAACTTCGGGATGGGCACTGAAGCTTTCTTT
TRBV29-1,TRBJ1-1,NA,NA,CSALGGALNTEAFF,TGCAGCGCCCTCGGGGGGGCCCTGAACACTGAAGCTTTCTTT
TRBV6-5,TRBJ2-3,NA,NA,CASRRAGTQYF,TGTGCCAGCCGCCGCGCAGGGACGCAGTATTTT
TRBV3-1/TRBV3-2,TRBJ1-6,NA,TRBD1,CASSQGQGAFPQSPLHF,TGTGCCAGCAGCCAAGGACAGGGGGCCTTCCCTCAGTCACCCCTCCACTTT
TRBV19,TRBJ2-1,NA,TRBD2,CASMSLAGGYNEQFF,TGTGCCAGTATGTCACTAGCGGGGGGTTACAATGAGCAGTTCTTC
TRBV18,TRBJ1-6,NA,TRBD1,CASSRDRLGSPLHF,TGTGCCAGCTCAAGGGACAGGCTGGGTTCACCCCTCCACTTT
TRBV4-3,TRBJ2-1,once,TRBD2,CASSQDPGLAGLSEQFF,TGCGCCAGCAGCCAAGATCCGGGACTAGCGGGGTTAAGTGAGCAGTTCTTC
TRBV9,TRBJ1-1,NA,NA,CASTESGQPNTEAFF,TGTGCCAGCACCGAATCGGGACAACCGAACACTGAAGCTTTCTTT
TRBV6-2/TRBV6-3,TRBJ1-5,few,NA,CASSYNTYADQPQHF,TGTGCCAGCAGTTACAACACCTATGCGGATCAGCCCCAGCATTTT
TRBV7-2,TRBJ2-2,NA,TRBD2,CASSLEMSGGIGGELFF,TGTGCCAGCAGCTTAGAAATGTCGGGGGGGATCGGCGGGGAGCTGTTTTTT
TRBV3-1/TRBV3-2,TRBJ2-7,NA,NA,CASSLSSGEQYF,TGTGCCAGCAGCCTAAGTAGCGGTGAGCAGTACTTC
TRBV5-4,TRBJ2-2,few,TRBD1,CASRANRGRSTGELFF,TGTGCCAGCAGGGCCAACAGGGGCCGAAGCACCGGGGAGCTGTTTTTT
TRBV2,TRBJ2-2,NA,TRBD1,CASRTGENTGELFF,TGTGCCAGCCGGACAGGGGAGAACACCGGGGAGCTGTTTTTT
TRBV11-3,TRBJ1-1,NA,NA,CASSLGPRGTEAFF,TGTGCCAGCAGCTTAGGCCCTAGGGGGACTGAAGCTTTCTTT
TRBV10-3,TRBJ1-1,NA,NA,CAISRENTEAFF,TGTGCCATCAGTCGGGAGAACACTGAAGCTTTCTTT
TRBV30,TRBJ2-1,NA,NA,CAWSGQRLRIYNEQFF,TGTGCCTGGAGTGGTCAGCGGTTGAGGATCTACAATGAGCAGTTCTTC
TRBV7-2,TRBJ2-7,NA,TRBD2,CASSSGLAGYYEQYF,TGTGCCAGCAGCTCAGGACTAGCGGGGTACTACGAGCAGTACTTC
TRBV7-8,TRBJ2-3,NA,TRBD2,CASSLAQIAGGTDTQYF,TGTGCCAGCAGCTTAGCGCAGATAGCGGGTGGAACAGATACGCAGTATTTT
TRBV27,TRBJ2-3,NA,TRBD2,CASSLGPAGDTDTQYF,TGTGCCAGCAGTTTAGGGCCAGCGGGGGACACAGATACGCAGTATTTT
TRBV9,TRBJ2-7,NA,NA,CASSVGAETYEQYF,TGTGCCAGCAGCGTAGGAGCCGAGACCTACGAGCAGTACTTC
TRBV6-1,TRBJ1-1,NA,NA,CASSDGGLNTEAFF,TGTGCCAGCAGTGATGGGGGACTTAACACTGAAGCTTTCTTT
TRBV4-3,TRBJ2-4,NA,NA,CASSQDPPGLLAKNIQYF,TGCGCCAGCAGCCAAGATCCCCCAGGACTACTAGCCAAAAACATTCAGTACTTC
TRBV19,TRBJ1-2,NA,NA,CAVGQNIMDGGYTF,TGTGCCGTCGGACAGAATATTATGGATGGGGGCTACACCTTC
TRBV5-1,TRBJ1-1,once,NA,CASILAGNTEAFF,TGCGCCAGCATCCTGGCGGGGAACACTGAAGCTTTCTTT
TRBV20-1,TRBJ1-4,NA,TRBD1,CSASPQGAGNEKLFF,TGCAGTGCTAGTCCACAGGGGGCGGGGAATGAAAAACTGTTTTTT
TRBV5-6,TRBJ1-2,NA,TRBD1,CASSSLTGRYYGYTF,TGTGCCAGCAGCTCCCTGACAGGGAGGTATTATGGCTACACCTTC
TRBV5-1,TRBJ2-1,NA,TRBD1,CASTYPGTVNNEQFF,TGCGCCAGCACTTACCCCGGGACAGTAAACAATGAGCAGTTCTTC
TRBV5-5,TRBJ2-2,NA,TRBD1,CASSLETGAGELFF,TGTGCCAGCAGCTTGGAGACAGGGGCCGGGGAGCTGTTTTTT
TRBV7-6,TRBJ2-1,NA,TRBD2,CASSPLVVGLARPGWFF,TGTGCCAGCAGCCCCCTGGTGGTGGGACTAGCAAGGCCGGGTTGGTTCTTC
TRBV11-2,TRBJ2-6,NA,TRBD1,CASSPGTVGANVLTF,TGTGCCAGCAGCCCAGGGACAGTCGGGGCCAACGTCCTGACTTTC
TRBV5-1,TRBJ2-3,NA,TRBD2,CASSLFGGASSDTQYF,TGCGCCAGCAGCTTGTTCGGGGGGGCATCATCAGATACGCAGTATTTT
TRBV6-2/TRBV6-3,TRBJ2-1,NA,NA,CASSYGGISSYNEQFF,TGTGCCAGCAGTTACGGGGGGATAAGCTCCTACAATGAGCAGTTCTTC
TRBV29-1,TRBJ1-2,NA,NA,CSVVTGRTLYGYTF,TGCAGCGTAGTGACAGGCCGGACCCTCTATGGCTACACCTTC